Here is one T cell receptor (beta chain) with its context. Its target antigen remains unknown. No much larger clonotype is one base removed from it; base qualities were not supplied. The sample comes from a study of siplizumab effects on memory and regulatory T cells (dated by TCRdb to about 2019). Regarding the complete study: The study looked at the effect of siplizumab, an anti-CD2 antibody, on alloreactive T-cell subsets in allogeneic mixed lymphocyte reactions made from human PBMCs.

Sorted unstimulated T cells and proliferating T cells recovered from mixed lymphocyte reactions were subjected to TCRbeta CDR3 sequencing. Fresh whole blood from ten HLA-typed healthy donors was used as the source from which PBMCs were isolated. Library preparation used the immunoSEQ multiplex PCR assay. The deep sequencing platform assayed roughly 10^5 TCR templates per sample. Genomic DNA extracted from sorted T cells was used for TCRbeta CDR3 sequencing. As for the authors' bioinformatics: The R programming language was used for clonal analysis of the TCRbeta CDR3 data. Alloreactive CD4+ and CD8+ clones were identified by comparing unstimulated samples to CFSE-low samples taken after the reaction. Alloreactive CD4+ clones were assigned to regulatory or non-regulatory origin by matching sequences to sorted unstimulated Treg and non-Treg repertoires. The source is immuneACCESS, and TCRdb retained only in-frame sequences with V and J called. Part of the clones is not carried over; for the studies checked, unresolved V genes explain less than half of this, and the remainder is unexplained. The V and J calls and clone size were taken over from that table, and D and trimming were inferred from the DNA. The sample data list roughly 120,000 clones, and roughly 92% of these were observed just once. The biggest ten clones account for 1% to 1.5% of the sample.

The germline V gene provides CDR1 SGHTA and CDR2 FQGTGA. At the junction V is shortened by 6 bases and J by 0 bases; bases outside the gene matches: 3. The cysteine opens and the phenylalanine closes a CDR3 of 16 amino acids. Only the CDR3 region is kept as DNA, spanning 48 bases read in frame from base 1. Findings and caveats that apply to the study as a whole: Sequences below about 10^-5 frequency were poorly captured, so only a minor fraction of alloreactive clones could be mapped to unstimulated subsets. Siplizumab significantly lowered the cumulative frequency of alloreactive sequences that could be traced to unstimulated CD4+ memory T cells. About 75-96% of proliferating CD4+ or CD8+ clones could not be given a naive or memory phenotype. The suppressive function of proliferating Tregs from siplizumab cultures was not functionally confirmed. Greater diversity appeared to be present in unstimulated naive T cells than in memory T cells, and a substantial contribution to the alloresponse seemed to be made by naive cells. Of the alloreactive CD4+ clones that could be mapped, the Treg-derived share averaged 68.8% with siplizumab compared with around 27% in control reactions.

This clonotype was obtained from a human donor in good health. Sequencing was carried out using CD4+ T cells sorted from blood. Recombination joined TRBV7-3 with TRBJ2-2; TRBD2 fits 11 bases in the junction. The CDR3 region has the sequence CASRGTSGTNTGELFF. The nucleotides are TGTGCCAGCAGGGGGACTAGCGGAACGAACACCGGGGAGCTGTTTTTT.